This paragraph covers one T cell receptor (beta chain) sequence. Its target is unknown. V dropped 4 bases and J dropped 1; count of bases not matched to a gene: 6. The germline CDR1 and CDR2 sequences are SGDLS and YYNGEE. This CDR3 has 15 residues. The data derive from a study of cytomegalovirus exposure and HLA in healthy donors. About the research overall: In an early release, HLA-typed donors contributed roughly 85 million unique TCR sequences. Whole-study findings and limits: Roughly even sequencing depth across donors was the assumption behind the presence/absence analyses. One cluster of highly shared sequence variants probably arose as a sequencing artifact.

Donors counted as nominally healthy when sampled, yet unrecorded immune exposures were likely. With 60 Vbeta and 13 Jbeta primers, the PCR was carried out. TCRdb keeps only in-frame clones here, not all; method: immunoSEQ multiplex PCR. The repertoire holds roughly 120,000 clones, 70% to 85% seen once, with roughly 4.5% in the top ten. The source is a man between 50 and 59 years old in good health and CMV-seropositive. The sequencing input was PBMCs. V and J are TRBV9 and TRBJ1-1; 8 bases match TRBD1. CDR3 coding DNA: TGTGCCAGCAGCCTAAATGGACAGGGGAACACTGAAGCTTTCTTT. This translates into CASSLNGQGNTEAFF.